This TCR beta chain appears in the sequencing data of a study of T-cell memory formation after mild COVID-19. In the study overall: The two donors had largely donor-specific TCR clusters. Findings and limits, study-wide: Cross-reactive memory apparently joined, as some responding clones appeared in pre-infection memory. A second wave expanding day 15 to 37 was CD4+-biased; contracting clones were balanced.

5'RACE, which relied on constant-segment primers, yielded TCR alpha and TCR beta cDNA libraries carrying sample barcodes and UMIs. Each CDR3 protein is one row after TCRdb ran MiXCR on the 5' RACE reads. The repertoire consists of 350,000 to 450,000 distinct CDR3 sequences, with 20% to 25% occurring once and the leading ten covering 8.8%. In the case of this clonotype: Its antigen is as yet unknown.

The sample comprised PBMCs or a T cell subset sorted from them (not recorded which). The source is an adult woman who had mild COVID-19 (a few samples of this study predate the infection). Cell type and time point are not known.

The DNA for the CDR3 is TGTGCCAGCAGCTCGCGACAGACCTCTGGAAACACCATATATTTT. Translated, it gives CASSSRQTSGNTIYF. J is TRBJ1-3 and V is TRBV7-6; D is possibly TRBD1 (5 bases). V lost 4 bases and J 0 bases, leaving 10 bases between the germline ends. CDR3 length: 15 amino acids. CDR1 and CDR2 (germline): SGHVS, FNYEAQ.